These 11 T cell receptor beta chains share one sample of origin, sequenced in a study of CD8+CD57+ T cells in acquired aplastic anemia. The use of genomic DNA as template underpinned the TCR beta VDJ and CDR3 profiling. MiXCR was run by TCRdb on the reads, yielding one entry per CDR3 protein. Of more than 150,000 distinct CDR3 sequences listed, 55% to 70% are singletons. Sequenced sample: sorted CD4+, CD8+, or CD8+CD57+ T cells (not recorded which) from PBMCs. These receptors all come from a human donor with severe aplastic anemia or a healthy control (not recorded which).

This clonotype was recorded once. The chain uses TRBV7-9 and TRBJ1-5; D not resolved. Trimming pared 2 bases from V and 1 base from J, leaving 12 bases between. CDR1 and CDR2 (germline): SEHNR, FQNEAQ (reference sequence). CDR3 length: 16 residues. CDR3 region: CASSLIRGPSNQPQHF. The CDR3 DNA follows: TGTGCCAGCAGCTTAATTCGAGGGCCGAGCAATCAGCCCCAGCATTTT.

This sequence joins TRBV9 and TRBJ2-5; TRBD2 agrees at 10 bases. The CDR3 covers 16 residues. CDR1 is SGDLS and CDR2 is YYNGEE in the germline V gene. V lost 3 bases, J lost 2 bases, and 7 bases stayed unmatched. The CDR3 coding sequence is TGTGCCAGCAGCGCCACTCTAGCGGGGGCGCAAGAGACCCAGTACTTC. Residues: CASSATLAGAQETQYF.

The rearrangement joins TRBV7-8 to TRBJ1-5, with D unclear. This CDR3 has 14 amino acids. Germline V lookup: CDR1 SGHVS, CDR2 FQNEAQ. The V end lost 1 base, the J end lost 6 bases, and 10 bases lay between the germline ends. CDR3 amino acids: CASSLGRKTQPQHF. The CDR3, as DNA: TGTGCCAGCAGCTTAGGTCGGAAGACTCAGCCCCAGCATTTT.

The chain uses TRBV7-2 and TRBJ2-3; 10 nucleotides agree with TRBD2. The CDR3 spans 17 residues. V lost 3 bases, J lost 5 bases, and 11 bases stayed unmatched. CDR1 and CDR2 from the germline V gene are SGHTA and FQGNSA. CDR3 sequence reads: CASSFGISGGAGDTQYF. CDR3 DNA: TGTGCCAGCAGCTTTGGTATCAGCGGGGGGGCCGGAGATACGCAGTATTTT.

At least ten counts were recorded for this clonotype. The V call is TRBV3-1, the J call TRBJ2-5; D may correspond to TRBD1 or TRBD2 (5 bases each). The length of the CDR3 is 17 residues. The germline V gene encodes CDR1 LGHDT and CDR2 YNNKEL (reference sequence). Between the trimmed V and J ends, which lost 0 bases and 1 base, there was a span of 15 bases. The CDR3 here is CASSQDHRDGPQETQYF. The CDR3 nucleotides read TGTGCCAGCAGCCAAGACCACCGGGACGGGCCCCAAGAGACCCAGTACTTC.

The J gene is TRBJ1-1, the V gene TRBV19; D uncertain. The germline CDR1 and CDR2 sequences are LNHDA and SQIVND (reference sequence). This CDR3 has 14 residues. V was pared by 9 bases and J by 3 bases, with 17 bases between. DNA of the CDR3: TGTGCCAGCACCCCCGGACTGAGGGACACTGAAGCTTTCTTT. Amino acids: CASTPGLRDTEAFF.

This clonotype showed up just a few times. The chain combines TRBV7-9 with TRBJ2-1; D ambiguous. This CDR3 is built from 13 residues. CDR1 SEHNR and CDR2 FQNEAQ come from the germline V gene (reference sequence). V lost 3 bases to trimming and J lost 6 bases, with 9 bases between them. The CDR3 loop reads CASSFELTNEQFF. CDR3 DNA: TGTGCCAGCAGCTTCGAACTCACCAATGAGCAGTTCTTC.

This chain uses TRBV19 with TRBJ1-2; no reliable D call. The ends were cut back, 5 bases at V and 0 bases at J, with 10 bases in the middle. There are 14 residues in the CDR3. CDR1 and CDR2 (germline): LNHDA, SQIVND (reference sequence). CDR3 nucleotide sequence: TGTGCCAGTAGTCTCCGTACCTCTAACTATGGCTACACCTTC. The encoded protein is CASSLRTSNYGYTF.

This clonotype has just one count. V usage is TRBV29-1 and J usage is TRBJ2-3, with D perhaps TRBD1 (6 bases). Trimming took off 5 bases at V and 2 bases at J, with 11 bases between the two ends. The CDR3 runs 13 residues. Germline V CDR1 and CDR2: SQVTM, ANQGSEA. CDR3 nucleotides: TGCAGCGTTAAATCAGGGGCCACAGATACGCAGTATTTT. This sequence encodes CSVKSGATDTQYF.

The chain's CDR3 is CASISGRSYGYTF. In DNA, the CDR3 is TGTGCCAGCATCAGCGGCAGGAGCTATGGCTACACCTTC. V is TRBV10-3 and J is TRBJ1-2; D gene ambiguous. V lost 10 bases and J 4 bases, leaving 16 bases between the germline ends. CDR1 is ENHRY and CDR2 is SYGVKD in the germline V gene. There are 13 residues in the CDR3.

This clonotype was found once. One end of the junction fails to match germline, which may point to a read error. The chain has TRBV7-2 and TRBJ1-1; D perhaps matches TRBD1 (5 bases). CDR1 and CDR2 from the germline V gene are SGHTA and FQGNSA. The CDR3 length is 14 residues. The CDR3: CASSKGPSNTEAFF. The CDR3 nucleotides are TGTGCCAGCAGCAAGGGACCCTCGAACACTGAGGCTTTCTTT.